These 27 T cell receptor beta chains originate from one sample sequenced in a study of tumor and adjacent non-tumor tissue in lung cancer. No cell sorting was done before RNA was extracted from the tissue. A modified ARM-PCR protocol with three rounds of nested PCR amplified TCRbeta. TCRdb called the multiplex PCR reads again in MiXCR, with one record for every CDR3 protein. Among approximately 120,000 distinct CDR3 sequences listed, 75% were seen once. The sequenced sample consisted of lung tumor tissue. These receptor sequences come from a woman in her sixties with non-small cell lung cancer.

A note on this clonotype: One end of the junction is discordant with germline, which a read error may explain. The rearrangement joins TRBV20-1 to TRBJ2-7; tentatively, D is TRBD1 (6 bases). This CDR3 is 12 amino acids long. Germline V lookup: CDR1 DFQATT, CDR2 SNEGSKA (reference sequence). The CDR3 bases are TGCACTGCTGCGGACAGCTCCTACAAGCAGTACTTC. It encodes CTAADSSYKQYF.

A word on this clonotype: One junction end does not reproduce the germline sequence, and a read error may be involved. This rearrangement joins TRBV6-5 to TRBJ2-7; D ambiguous. The CDR3 spans 15 residues. The germline gives CDR1 MNHEY, CDR2 SVGAGI. The CDR3, as DNA: TGTGCCATCAGTTACTTGACTGGGGTCGCCTACGAGCAGTACTTC. This encodes CAISYLTGVAYEQYF.

The chain joins TRBV2 to TRBJ2-3; D not certain. The ends were cut back, 1 base at V and 2 bases at J, with 4 bases in the middle. CDR1 and CDR2 (germline): SNHLY, FYNNEI. This CDR3 region has 13 residues. The chain's CDR3 is CASSEEITDTQYF. The CDR3 DNA reads TGTGCCAGCAGTGAAGAAATCACAGATACGCAGTATTTT.

This clonotype has a single count. The chain uses TRBV5-1 and TRBJ2-6; D is uncertain. V was trimmed by 4 bases and J by 3 bases, leaving 8 bases between them. CDR3 length: 14 amino acids. The V gene's germline CDR1 is SGHRS and CDR2 YFSETQ. The CDR3 DNA reads TGCGCCAGCAGCGAGGCTAGTGGGGCCAACGTCCTGACTTTC. Translation gives CASSEASGANVLTF.

Of note for this clonotype: Mismatch with germline at one junction end may stem from a read error. The J gene is TRBJ1-1, the V gene TRBV6-6; D is perhaps TRBD1 (6 bases). The CDR3 has 16 residues. Germline-derived CDR1 and CDR2 are MNHNY and SVGAGI (reference sequence). The CDR3 loop reads CASGPSAGVLNTVAFF. The CDR3, as DNA: TGTGCCAGCGGCCCCTCCGCAGGGGTCTTGAACACTGTAGCTTTCTTT.

This clonotype has more than one count but fewer than ten. A much bigger clone sits one base away, suggesting this may be a read error. The rearrangement joins TRBV20-1 to TRBJ1-5; a possible D gene is TRBD1 (5 bases). Germline V gene lookup returns CDR1 DFQATT and CDR2 SNEGSKA (reference sequence). CDR3 length: 15 amino acids. CDR3 in amino acids: CNARSAGSSNQPQHF. CDR3 in DNA: TGCAATGCTAGATCGGCAGGGTCTAGCAATCAGCCCCAGCATTTT.

Details on this clonotype: Possible read error: a much larger clone is one base away. The CDR3 region has the DNA TGTGCCAGCAGCCCGTTCAGAGGGGTCCAGACCGGGGAGCTGTTTTTT. Translating it yields CASSPFRGVQTGELFF. The rearrangement links TRBV4-2 to TRBJ2-2; TRBD1 or TRBD2 may be the D gene (5 bases each). CDR1 and CDR2 from the germline V gene are LGHNA and YNFKEQ. Trimming took off 4 bases at V and 5 bases at J, with 17 bases between the two ends. The CDR3 is 16 amino acids.

Of note for this clonotype: Just one base apart from a much larger clone, this may be a read error. The rearrangement links TRBV29-1 to TRBJ1-2; TRBD1 matches 7 bases. V lost 4 bases, J lost 8 bases, and 13 bases stayed unmatched. The V gene's germline CDR1 is SQVTM and CDR2 ANQGSEA. The CDR3 extends over 14 amino acids. CDR3 region: CSVAGGIQGRGYTF. CDR3 nucleotide sequence: TGCAGCGTTGCAGGGGGAATTCAGGGACGGGGCTACACCTTC.

V and J are TRBV5-8 and TRBJ2-3, with 11 bases that match TRBD2. Germline CDR1 SGHTS, CDR2 YDEGEE. Trimming cost V 5 bases and J 6 bases; bases outside gene matches: 8. This CDR3 contains 15 residues. The DNA for the CDR3 is TGTGCCAGCAGGCATAGCGGGGGGGCCTTCGATACGCAGTATTTT. This sequence encodes CASRHSGGAFDTQYF.

With regard to this clonotype: A much larger clone sits a single nucleotide away, making a read error possible. The DNA is left out, because the CDR3 cannot be placed on it with certainty; the CDR3 is given as TCRdb lists it. The rearrangement links TRBV28 to TRBJ1-5; TRBD1, as called in the table, went unchecked against the DNA. The length of the CDR3 is 15 amino acids, counting both ends. The germline V gene encodes CDR1 MDHEN and CDR2 SYDVKM. CDR3 loop: CVSSFFGQGNQPQHF.

This chain uses TRBV20-1 with TRBJ1-4, with D possibly being TRBD1 (5 bases). CDR1 is DFQATT and CDR2 is SNEGSKA in the germline V gene (reference sequence). Trimming shortened V by 4 bases and J by 11 bases, and 11 bases separated the two germline ends. CDR3 length: 11 residues. The CDR3 reads CSANVRDKLFF. CDR3 in DNA: TGCAGTGCTAACGTCAGGGATAAACTGTTTTTT.

As concerns this clonotype: At one of its ends the junction is not consistent with the germline gene, which may arise from a read error. J is TRBJ2-7 and V is TRBV5-4, with 10 bases identical to TRBD1. This CDR3 contains 14 residues. CDR1 is SGHNT and CDR2 is YYREEE in the germline V gene (reference sequence). The CDR3 is CPRRHRDRGPLQYF. In DNA, the CDR3 is TGTCCCAGAAGGCACCGGGACAGGGGTCCCCTGCAGTACTTC.

Concerning this clonotype: Sequence at one end of the junction differs from germline and may be a read error. This rearrangement joins TRBV11-3 to TRBJ1-3; D is unclear. CDR1 is SGHNT and CDR2 is YENEEA in the germline V gene. CDR3 length: 13 residues. DNA for the CDR3: TGCGCCGGCAGGTCTGACACTGGAAACACCATATATTTT. Its translation: CAGRSDTGNTIYF.

Comments on this clonotype: An end of the junction does not agree with germline; a read error may underlie this. This chain connects TRBV11-2 to TRBJ2-2, with D tentatively TRBD1 (6 bases). This CDR3 comprises 16 residues. Germline V gene lookup returns CDR1 SGHAT and CDR2 FQNNGV. For the CDR3, the DNA is TGTGCCAGCAGCTTAATTCCAGACAGGAACACTGGGGAGCTGTTTTTT. Its protein is CASSLIPDRNTGELFF. The full variable domain, completed using reference TRBV11-2 and TRBJ2-2, is EAGVAQSPRYKIIEKRQSVAFWCNPISGHATLYWYQQILGQGPKLLIQFQNNGVVDDSQLPKDRFSAERLKGVDSTLKIQPAKLEDSAVYLCASSLIPDRNTGELFFGEGSRLTVL.

This clonotype was found once. The V and J genes are TRBV7-9 and TRBJ1-2, with D hard to call. This CDR3 region has 14 residues. Trimming pared 5 bases from V and 3 bases from J, leaving 13 bases between. The V gene's germline CDR1 is SEHNR and CDR2 FQNEAQ (reference sequence). CDR3 sequence (DNA): TGTGCCAGCAGCCTGGATAAAGGTTACTATGGCTACACCTTC. This translates into CASSLDKGYYGYTF.

At least ten counts were recorded for this clonotype. The chain employs TRBV20-1 and TRBJ1-2, with TRBD1 matching over 7 bases. Germline CDR1 and CDR2: DFQATT and SNEGSKA (reference sequence). The J segment lost 4 bases and the V segment lost 6 bases, leaving 8 bases of the junction unmatched. The CDR3 is made up of 13 amino acids. The CDR3 reads CSAPEDRVYGYTF. The DNA of the CDR3 is TGCAGTGCCCCTGAAGACAGGGTCTATGGCTACACCTTC.

The sample holds one count of this clonotype. An end of the junction differs from the germline gene, which may be a read error. This rearrangement joins TRBV20-1 to TRBJ1-1, with 8 bases fitting TRBD1. The germline V gene has CDR1 DFQATT and CDR2 SNEGSKA (reference sequence). The CDR3 is made up of 16 amino acids. CDR3 region: CSTRSQGAPMSTEAFF. The CDR3 DNA is TGCAGTACTAGAAGCCAGGGGGCGCCAATGAGCACTGAAGCTTTCTTT.

A word on this clonotype: With a much larger clone just one base away, this may be a read error. This chain links TRBV18 with TRBJ2-1; D gene ambiguous. There are 13 residues in the CDR3. In germline, CDR1 is KGHSH, CDR2 LQKENI. The CDR3 loop reads CASSPDPNNVQFF. The CDR3, as DNA: TGTGCCAGCTCACCCGATCCAAACAATGTGCAGTTCTTC.

Note on this clonotype: Relative to the germline gene, one junction end is altered; a read error may explain this. The V call is TRBV12-3 or TRBV12-4, the J call TRBJ2-2, with TRBD1 as a possible D gene (6 bases). The CDR3 totals 15 residues. The CDR3 DNA follows: TGTGTCAGCAGGGGCGAGGGGCCAAACACTGGGGAGCTGTTTTTT. Protein product: CVSRGEGPNTGELFF.

Comments on this clonotype: A clone one base away is much larger, so this may be a read error. The V gene is TRBV6-5, the J gene TRBJ2-2; D possibly corresponds to TRBD2 (5 bases). The CDR3 covers 13 residues. Germline V lookup: CDR1 MNHEY, CDR2 SVGAGI. The CDR3, as DNA: TGTGCCAGCAGGGACTGGAACACCGGGGTGCTGTTTTTT. Its translation is CASRDWNTGVLFF.

Turning to this clonotype: A read error may be the cause here, since a much bigger clone is one base away. The V and J genes are TRBV20-1 and TRBJ1-5, with unresolved D. This CDR3 is built from 13 residues. Germline lookup yields CDR1 DFQATT and CDR2 SNEGSKA (reference sequence). The DNA of the CDR3 is TGCAGTGCTAGCGTCAGTAGCAGTCAGCCCCAGCATTTT. This translates into CSASVSSSQPQHF.

This clonotype was picked up one time. A read error is possible here, since a much larger clone lies one base away. V usage is TRBV6-2 or TRBV6-3 and J usage is TRBJ2-7, with TRBD2 identical over 8 bases. Germline V gene data show CDR1 as MNHEY and CDR2 as SVGEGT. This CDR3 comprises 13 residues. The CDR3 sequence is CASSLREEDELYF. DNA for the CDR3: TGTGCCAGCAGTCTGCGGGAGGAAGACGAGCTGTACTTC.

The genes are TRBV12-3 or TRBV12-4 and TRBJ1-5, with D hard to call. V lost 2 bases and J 6 bases, leaving 11 bases between the germline ends. This CDR3 is 14 amino acids long. CDR3: CASSLPGSSQPQHF. In DNA, the CDR3 is TGTGCCAGCAGTTTACCCGGGAGTAGTCAGCCCCAGCATTTT.

This clonotype was recorded a few times. This sequence joins TRBV4-3 and TRBJ1-2, with D possibly matching TRBD1 (6 bases). Germline CDR1 reads LGHNA; CDR2 reads YSLEER. This CDR3 contains 18 residues. The ends were cut back, 0 bases at V and 0 bases at J, with 17 bases in the middle. The CDR3 loop reads CASSQDFPGNRANYGYTF. In DNA form, the CDR3 reads TGCGCCAGCAGCCAAGACTTCCCGGGGAACAGGGCTAACTATGGCTACACCTTC.

About this clonotype: A much more abundant neighbour one base away suggests this may be a read error. This likely comes from a read error, as the CDR3 has no conserved phenylalanine or tryptophan at its end. The chain uses TRBV12-3 or TRBV12-4 and TRBJ2-1; 8 bases match TRBD2. This CDR3 region has 14 residues. Trimming cost V 7 bases and J 8 bases; bases outside gene matches: 10. CDR3 residues: CASKETGGSDEQFL. The CDR3 DNA reads as TGTGCCAGCAAGGAGACGGGAGGGTCCGATGAGCAGTTCTTA.

This clonotype was observed many times. V is TRBV6-6 and J is TRBJ2-7, with 10 bases lining up with TRBD1. The CDR3 is 12 amino acids. With 8 bases clipped from V and 4 bases from J, the junction kept 2 bases outside the gene matches. Germline CDR1 is MNHNY and CDR2 is SVGAGI (reference sequence). CDR3 DNA: TGTGCCAGCTCGGACAGGGGGTACGAGCAGTACTTC. Protein sequence: CASSDRGYEQYF.

This chain uses TRBV4-1 with TRBJ2-5; no reliable D call. The CDR3 runs to 15 residues. Trimming shortened V by 0 bases and J by 5 bases, and 13 bases separated the two germline ends. Germline loops: CDR1 MGHRA, CDR2 YSYEKL. CDR3: CASSQDRGVVETQYF. The CDR3 DNA is TGCGCCAGCAGCCAAGATCGCGGTGTAGTGGAGACCCAGTACTTC.